This T cell receptor beta chain derives from a study of T and B cells in COVID-19 patients. On the study more broadly: Blood was sampled from COVID-19 patients who were either actively infected or recovered. Comorbidities linked to unfavorable COVID-19 outcome were present in about 90% of the 20 active-infection patients.

This CDR3 contains 16 residues. Trimming took 4 bases from V and 7 from J, leaving 17 bases between them. Per the germline V gene, CDR1 is MNHEY and CDR2 is SMNVEV (reference sequence). Multiplex PCR with BIOMED2 TRB-A/B primer pools amplified TRB rearrangements. TCRdb re-derived calls from the multiplex PCR reads in MiXCR, one entry per CDR3 protein. The sample contains several thousand distinct CDR3 sequences, roughly a fifth of which appear only once. The study, taken as a whole, reports: Active COVID-19 showed highly clonal TRB repertoires; recovery showed diversity and richness above healthy donors. Sorted SARS-CoV-2-responsive or tetramer+ T cells and CD4+, regulatory and CD8+ subsets were not yet sequenced.

This clonotype is classed as medium-sized. Its antigen is unknown. From blood, roughly 220-550 ng of genomic DNA served as TRB template. The chain joins TRBV27 to TRBJ1-6; a possible D gene is TRBD1 (6 bases). Sequencing used blood. This TCR was recovered from a human donor with active COVID-19. The CDR3 here is CASSSRGGAYNSPLHF. The CDR3 DNA sequence: TGTGCCAGCAGTTCCCGGGGGGGGGCTTACAATTCACCCCTCCACTTT.